A single sample gave rise to the 10 T cell receptor beta chains below, sequenced in a study of CD8+ T cells in alopecia areata. As the sequencing template, cDNA was produced by extracting RNA and reverse transcribing it. The assay was immunoSEQ multiplex PCR, and TCRdb's table has in-frame clones only and misses some. The profile shows some 200,000 clones, about 58% of them singletons. Specified treatment: oral pan-JAK inhibitor, 5-10 mg twice daily. Here the sequenced sample was CD4+ T cells sorted from blood, taken at week 4, from a patient treated with tofacitinib. The source is a human donor with alopecia areata.

This clone was counted between two and nine times. The chain joins TRBV29-1 to TRBJ1-1, with TRBD1 matching over 7 bases. V lost 7 bases, J lost 1 base, and 3 bases stayed unmatched. There are 12 residues in the CDR3. The germline V gene has CDR1 SQVTM and CDR2 ANQGSEA. The CDR3 is CSAGQENTEAFF. DNA for the CDR3: TGCAGCGCCGGACAGGAGAACACTGAAGCTTTCTTT.

V gene TRBV15 combines with J gene TRBJ2-3, with a tentative D call TRBD2 (6 bases). Germline loops: CDR1 LNHNV, CDR2 YYDKDF (reference sequence). Trimming shortened V by 1 base and J by 2 bases, and 13 bases separated the two germline ends. This CDR3 comprises 16 residues. The chain's CDR3 is CATSRGGTVNTDTQYF. The CDR3 DNA reads TGTGCCACCAGCAGAGGCGGGACGGTCAACACAGATACGCAGTATTTT.

The J gene is TRBJ1-1, the V gene TRBV29-1; D perhaps matches TRBD1 (6 bases). Germline V CDR1 and CDR2: SQVTM, ANQGSEA. The CDR3 totals 14 residues. V was shortened by 3 bases and J by 0 bases, with 11 bases between the two germline ends. In DNA form, the CDR3 reads TGCAGCGTTGATGCGGGGGCGATGAACACTGAAGCTTTCTTT. It encodes CSVDAGAMNTEAFF.

The rearrangement uses TRBV29-1 and TRBJ1-1, with D maybe TRBD1 (5 bases). The CDR3 sequence is 9 residues long. V was trimmed by 7 bases and J by 11 bases, leaving 11 bases between them. In germline, CDR1 is SQVTM, CDR2 ANQGSEA. The CDR3 protein is CSDQGFAFF. CDR3 DNA: TGCAGCGATCAGGGTTTTGCTTTCTTT.

This clone has just a few counts. The chain joins TRBV29-1 to TRBJ1-2; TRBD1 agrees at 8 bases. Germline V gives CDR1 SQVTM, CDR2 ANQGSEA. The CDR3 is made up of 16 amino acids. Germline trimming cut 3 bases from V and 0 bases from J; bases unmatched to any gene: 9. As DNA, the CDR3 is TGCAGCGTTGAGTCCCCGGACAGGGCCGCTAACTATGGCTACACCTTC. Translating it yields CSVESPDRAANYGYTF.

This rearrangement joins TRBV30 to TRBJ1-5; no reliable D call. V was clipped by 2 bases and J by 8 bases, with 13 bases between them. This CDR3 is built from 13 residues. Germline loops: CDR1 GTSNPN, CDR2 SVGIG (reference sequence). Here the CDR3 DNA reads TGTGCCTGGAGTATGGGATCTTTAGAGCCCCAGCATTTT. Protein sequence: CAWSMGSLEPQHF.

The chain uses TRBV7-7 and TRBJ2-5, with 8 bases fitting TRBD1. V shed 7 bases and J 4 bases; nucleotides not matched to a gene: 11. The germline CDR1 and CDR2 sequences are SSHAT and FNYEAQ (reference sequence). The CDR3 consists of 15 residues. The CDR3 coding sequence is TGTGCCAGCACCCCGACAGGACAGGGTGGAGAGACCCAGTACTTC. Its protein is CASTPTGQGGETQYF.

The chain combines TRBV7-9 with TRBJ1-2, with D possibly matching TRBD1 (6 bases). CDR1 SEHNR and CDR2 FQNEAQ come from the germline V gene (reference sequence). V lost 7 bases and J lost 8, with 14 bases in between. CDR3 length equals 12 residues. CDR3 sequence (DNA): TGTGCCAGCAACACCGCAGGGGACGGCTACACCTTC. Protein sequence: CASNTAGDGYTF.

This clone has only a few counts. This chain connects TRBV9 to TRBJ2-3; TRBD2 aligns across 8 bases. V lost 4 bases and J lost 0; bases outside the gene matches: 7. The germline V gene encodes CDR1 SGDLS and CDR2 YYNGEE. This CDR3 is built from 16 residues. Written as DNA, the CDR3 is TGTGCCAGCAGCCCAGCGGGGGTAGCTAGCACAGATACGCAGTATTTT. Amino acid sequence: CASSPAGVASTDTQYF.

The genes are TRBV5-6 and TRBJ1-5, with D perhaps TRBD1 (6 bases). This CDR3 has 16 amino acids. CDR1 and CDR2 from the germline V gene are SGHDT and YYEEEE. V lost 4 bases and J lost 6, with 20 bases in between. CDR3 sequence (DNA): TGTGCCAGCAGCAACTTCGCAGGGGCGGCGGGTCAGCCCCAGCATTTT. This encodes CASSNFAGAAGQPQHF. The entire variable domain, with the rest obtained from reference TRBV5-6 and TRBJ1-5, is as follows: DAGVTQSPTHLIKTRGQQVTLRCSPKSGHDTVSWYQQALGQGPQFIFQYYEEEERQRGNFPDRFSGHQFPNYSSELNVNALLLGDSALYLCASSNFAGAAGQPQHFGDGTRLSIL.